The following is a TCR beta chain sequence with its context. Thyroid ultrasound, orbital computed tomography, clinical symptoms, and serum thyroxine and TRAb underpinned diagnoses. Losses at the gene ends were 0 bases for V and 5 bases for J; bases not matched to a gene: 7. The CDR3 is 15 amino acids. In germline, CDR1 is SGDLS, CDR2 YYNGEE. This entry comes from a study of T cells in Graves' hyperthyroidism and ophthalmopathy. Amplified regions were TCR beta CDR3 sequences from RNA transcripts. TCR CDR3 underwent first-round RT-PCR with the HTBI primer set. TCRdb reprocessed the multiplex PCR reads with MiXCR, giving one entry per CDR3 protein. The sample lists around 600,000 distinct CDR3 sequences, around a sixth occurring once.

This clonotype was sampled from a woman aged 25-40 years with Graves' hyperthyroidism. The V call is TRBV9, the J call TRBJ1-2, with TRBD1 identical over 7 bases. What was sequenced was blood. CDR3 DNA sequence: TGTGCCAGCAGCGTAGCTACCAGGGGGAGATATGGCTACACCTTC. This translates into CASSVATRGRYGYTF.